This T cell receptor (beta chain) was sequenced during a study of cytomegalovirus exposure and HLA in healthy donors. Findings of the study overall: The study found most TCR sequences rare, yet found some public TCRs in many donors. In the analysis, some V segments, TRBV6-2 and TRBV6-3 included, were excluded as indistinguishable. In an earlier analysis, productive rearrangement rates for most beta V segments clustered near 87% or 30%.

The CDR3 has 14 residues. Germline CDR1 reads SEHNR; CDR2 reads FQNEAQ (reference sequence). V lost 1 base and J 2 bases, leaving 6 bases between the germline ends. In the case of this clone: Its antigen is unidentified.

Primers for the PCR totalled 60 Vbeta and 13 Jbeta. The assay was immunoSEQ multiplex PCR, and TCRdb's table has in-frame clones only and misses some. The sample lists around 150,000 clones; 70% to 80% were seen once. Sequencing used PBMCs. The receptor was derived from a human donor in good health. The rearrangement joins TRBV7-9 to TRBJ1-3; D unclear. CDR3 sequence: CASSLGTAGNTIYF. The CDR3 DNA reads TGTGCCAGCAGCTTAGGTACAGCTGGAAACACCATATATTTT.